This T cell receptor (beta chain) was found in a study of blood T cell repertoires in COVID-19. About the research overall: Spain, Italy and the United States supplied samples that represented acute and convalescent COVID-19. PBMCs, B-cell-depleted T cells, or T cells provided the cDNA or gDNA that made up the material.

In the source study's methods: It was from reference gene primer amplification that nucleated cell counts were estimated. Clones were read by immunoSEQ multiplex PCR, and TCRdb kept only the in-frame ones, dropping some. V and J calls and clone size follow that table, whereas D and trimming were derived from the DNA. The table includes around 46,000 clones, 80% to 90% detected once. CDR3 length equals 16 residues. Unmatched junction bases numbered 7, after V lost 0 bases and J lost 6 bases. Germline CDR1 is SGDLS and CDR2 is YYNGEE. V is TRBV9 and J is TRBJ2-1, with 9 bases that match TRBD2. Sequenced input: peripheral blood. The TCR originated in a man aged 40-49 years with acute or convalescent COVID-19. This chain's CDR3 is CASSVEPAGGVNEQFF. The CDR3 bases are TGTGCCAGCAGCGTAGAACCGGCGGGGGGGGTCAATGAGCAGTTCTTC.